The 28 T cell receptor beta chains given below trace back to one sample, sequenced in a study of blood T cells in healthy people across ages. Then a second PCR, running roughly 7 to 11 cycles, was carried out with a sample-barcoded 5' primer and a J-beta primer mix. One entry per CDR3 protein results from TCRdb running MiXCR on the 5' RACE reads. The top ten clones hold around a sixth of a sample with hundreds of thousands of distinct CDR3 sequences, more than 35% of them seen once. Input material: blood. The receptor set was obtained from a man older than 75 in good health.

This sequence joins TRBV7-9 and TRBJ1-4; the match to TRBD1 covers 7 bases. V trimming: 5 bases; J trimming: 4 bases; junction bases outside the gene matches: 4. CDR1 SEHNR and CDR2 FQNEAQ come from the germline V gene (reference sequence). The CDR3 covers 14 residues. The CDR3 nucleotides read TGTGCCAGCAGCATGGGACAGAATAATGAAAAACTGTTTTTT. It yields the protein CASSMGQNNEKLFF.

The chain has TRBV5-1 and TRBJ2-3, with D possibly matching TRBD2 (5 bases). This CDR3 region has 14 residues. The germline gives CDR1 SGHRS, CDR2 YFSETQ. The V end lost 2 bases, the J end lost 2 bases, and 9 bases lay between the germline ends. The CDR3 sequence is CASSFDYTTDTQYF. In nucleotides, the CDR3 is TGCGCCAGCAGCTTCGACTACACCACAGATACGCAGTATTTT.

The rearrangement joins TRBV9 to TRBJ1-2; TRBD1 agrees at 7 bases. V lost 4 bases to trimming and J lost 8 bases; unmatched junction nucleotides: 5. Germline V gene data show CDR1 as SGDLS and CDR2 as YYNGEE. The CDR3 spans 12 residues. The DNA for the CDR3 is TGTGCCAGCAGCCCCCACAGGGGAGGCTACACCTTC. Translated, it gives CASSPHRGGYTF.

This chain joins TRBV29-1 and TRBJ2-1; TRBD2 matches at 11 bases. The V gene's germline CDR1 is SQVTM and CDR2 ANQGSEA. Losses at the gene ends were 1 base for V and 6 bases for J; bases not matched to a gene: 8. CDR3 length: 16 amino acids. The DNA of the CDR3 is TGCAGCGTTGAAGGGCCAGGGACTAGCGGACCCAATGAGCAGTTCTTC. It is translated as CSVEGPGTSGPNEQFF.

As concerns this clonotype: A clone one base away is much larger, so this may be a read error. V and J are TRBV7-2 and TRBJ2-1; the match to TRBD2 covers 7 bases. Looked up from germline, CDR1 is SGHTA and CDR2 is FQGNSA. CDR3 length equals 11 residues. The CDR3 DNA sequence: TGCGGGACTAACAAATACAATGAGCAGTTCTTC. Its protein is CGTNKYNEQFF.

In its sample, this clonotype was seen a few times. The chain couples TRBV24-1 to TRBJ2-7; TRBD2 agrees at 11 bases. Per germline, CDR1 KGHDR and CDR2 SFDVKD. V lost 10 bases and J lost 4; bases outside the gene matches: 8. The CDR3 is 14 residues long. The CDR3: CATGTGTSGYEQYF. The CDR3 nucleotides read TGTGCCACGGGAACCGGGACTAGCGGTTACGAGCAGTACTTC.

This chain joins TRBV5-1 and TRBJ2-7, with 10 bases identical to TRBD2. The V and J ends lost 0 bases and 6 bases, in that order; junction bases with no gene match: 3. Germline CDR1 and CDR2: SGHRS and YFSETQ. This CDR3 is 14 amino acids long. CDR3 DNA: TGCGCCAGCAGCTTGGCGTCTAGCGGGAGCGAGCAGTACTTC. This translates into CASSLASSGSEQYF.

This chain uses TRBV9 with TRBJ2-1, with a tentative D call TRBD2 (5 bases). The CDR3 runs 14 residues. Germline values: CDR1 SGDLS, CDR2 YYNGEE. Trimming took off 5 bases at V and 6 bases at J, with 15 bases between the two ends. This chain's CDR3 is CASSILASGNEQFF. The CDR3 nucleotides read TGTGCCAGCAGTATCTTGGCCAGCGGCAATGAGCAGTTCTTC.

V gene TRBV6-5 combines with J gene TRBJ1-1; tentatively, D is TRBD1 (5 bases). Germline V lookup: CDR1 MNHEY, CDR2 SVGAGI. The length of the CDR3 is 15 residues. Trimming took 5 bases from V and 2 from J, leaving 15 bases between them. CDR3 region: CASSNPGGSNTEAFF. As DNA, the CDR3 is TGTGCCAGCAGTAATCCGGGGGGATCCAACACTGAAGCTTTCTTT.

The genes are TRBV20-1 and TRBJ2-7; 8 bases align to TRBD2. Germline assignment: CDR1 DFQATT and CDR2 SNEGSKA (reference sequence). This CDR3 has 15 amino acids. Unmatched junction bases numbered 8, after V lost 1 base and J lost 3 bases. CDR3 amino acids: CSARGGNSGDYEQYF. The CDR3 DNA follows: TGCAGTGCTAGAGGTGGGAATAGCGGGGACTACGAGCAGTACTTC.

V gene TRBV6-6 combines with J gene TRBJ2-7; 13 bases align to TRBD2. Germline V gives CDR1 MNHNY, CDR2 SVGAGI (reference sequence). Trimming took 5 bases from V and 7 from J; bases not matched to a gene: 8. The CDR3 extends over 15 amino acids. CDR3 bases: TGTGCCAGCAGTACGGGACTAGCGGGATCTCGAGAGCAGTACTTC. Protein sequence: CASSTGLAGSREQYF.

A note on this clonotype: A read error may explain this, as a much larger clone is one base away. This chain joins TRBV28 and TRBJ2-1; maybe TRBD2 (5 bases). Trimming removed 6 bases at V and 10 bases at J, with 19 bases between. The CDR3 spans 14 residues. Looked up from germline, CDR1 is MDHEN and CDR2 is SYDVKM. The CDR3 here is CASRPFRRSYEQFF. As DNA, the CDR3 is TGTGCCAGCAGACCATTCCGGAGGTCCTACGAGCAGTTCTTC. The full variable domain, with the rest looked up from reference TRBV28 and TRBJ2-1, is DVKVTQSSRYLVKRTGEKVFLECVQDMDHENMFWYRQDPGLGLRLIYFSYDVKMKEKGDIPEGYSVSREKKERFSLILESASTNQTSMYLCASRPFRRSYEQFFGPGTRLTVL.

The chain carries TRBV5-5 and TRBJ2-1, with a weak D call TRBD2 (5 bases). The CDR3 runs 15 residues. Between the trimmed V and J ends, which lost 0 bases and 8 bases, there was a span of 15 bases. The germline CDR1 and CDR2 sequences are SGHKS and YYEKEE (reference sequence). CDR3 bases: TGTGCCAGCAGCTTGGGCGGCGCGGGCTTCGATGAGCAGTTCTTC. Translated, it gives CASSLGGAGFDEQFF. The full variable domain, with the rest looked up from reference TRBV5-5 and TRBJ2-1, is DAGVTQSPTHLIKTRGQQVTLRCSPISGHKSVSWYQQVLGQGPQFIFQYYEKEERGRGNFPDRFSARQFPNYSSELNVNALLLGDSALYLCASSLGGAGFDEQFFGPGTRLTVL.

J is TRBJ2-3 and V is TRBV7-2, with 8 nucleotides matching TRBD2. Germline CDR1 SGHTA, CDR2 FQGNSA. V dropped 3 bases and J dropped 6; count of bases not matched to a gene: 8. The CDR3 is made up of 15 amino acids. CDR3 in DNA: TGTGCCAGCAGCTTTAGCGGGAACCCGGATGATACGCAGTATTTT. Protein: CASSFSGNPDDTQYF.

This clonotype was detected a few times. The J gene is TRBJ2-7, the V gene TRBV27, with TRBD1 identical over 8 bases. Germline loops: CDR1 MNHEY, CDR2 SMNVEV (reference sequence). The ends lost 1 base at V and 2 bases at J; junction bases unmatched: 13. This CDR3 contains 18 residues. CDR3 nucleotide sequence: TGTGCCAGCAGTTTATACGGGACAGGCCAAGCTTTTGCCTACGAGCAGTACTTC. Translated, it gives CASSLYGTGQAFAYEQYF.

The J gene is TRBJ2-1, the V gene TRBV20-1, with TRBD2 matching over 8 bases. The trim removed 4 bases at V and 4 bases at J, leaving 6 bases unmatched. This CDR3 has 14 residues. In germline, CDR1 is DFQATT, CDR2 SNEGSKA (reference sequence). The CDR3 DNA is TGCAGTGCTAAGCCAGGACTAGCTTACAATGAGCAGTTCTTC. Its protein product is CSAKPGLAYNEQFF.

The J gene is TRBJ2-5, the V gene TRBV10-3; D is ambiguous. V was shortened by 6 bases and J by 0 bases, with 5 bases between the two germline ends. This CDR3 region has 12 residues. Germline V CDR1 and CDR2: ENHRY, SYGVKD. The CDR3 coding sequence is TGTGCCATCAGGAAAGACCAAGAGACCCAGTACTTC. This gives the protein CAIRKDQETQYF.

A few counts support this clonotype. V and J are TRBV27 and TRBJ2-1, with 8 nucleotides matching TRBD1. V was pared by 3 bases and J by 12 bases, with 10 bases of the junction left unmatched. The CDR3 runs to 14 residues. The germline V gene encodes CDR1 MNHEY and CDR2 SMNVEV (reference sequence). The DNA of the CDR3 is TGTGCCAGCAGTTTTAGACAGGGGAACGTCGGGCAGTTCTTC. Amino acids: CASSFRQGNVGQFF.

The rearrangement joins TRBV11-1 to TRBJ2-3, with 8 bases matching TRBD1. The CDR3 is 15 amino acids. V dropped 5 bases and J dropped 3; count of bases not matched to a gene: 7. Germline V gives CDR1 SGHAT, CDR2 FQDESV (reference sequence). CDR3 DNA: TGTGCCAGCAGCCCGGGACAGGTGATTACAGATACGCAGTATTTT. As protein: CASSPGQVITDTQYF.

This clonotype has at least ten counts. The gene calls are TRBV9 and TRBJ2-5; D remains unclear. The CDR3 consists of 15 residues. V was shortened by 0 bases and J by 5 bases, with 14 bases between the two germline ends. CDR1 is SGDLS and CDR2 is YYNGEE in the germline V gene. The CDR3 sequence: CASSVGHIGSETQYF. The CDR3 region has the DNA TGTGCCAGCAGCGTAGGCCATATCGGCAGCGAGACCCAGTACTTC.

This clonotype was recorded a few times. V usage is TRBV20-1 and J usage is TRBJ2-1; D unclear. CDR1 is DFQATT and CDR2 is SNEGSKA in the germline V gene (reference sequence). This CDR3 is 11 amino acids long. The V gene lost 5 bases and the J gene lost 7 bases, with 9 bases spanning the gap. CDR3 amino acids: CSAQAKNEQFF. DNA for the CDR3: TGCAGTGCTCAAGCTAAAAATGAGCAGTTCTTC.

The CDR3 protein is CSVVGQGNTEAFF. The DNA for the CDR3 is TGCAGCGTTGTTGGACAGGGAAACACTGAAGCTTTCTTT. V is TRBV29-1 and J is TRBJ1-1; 8 bases are shared with TRBD1. The CDR3 has 13 amino acids. The J segment lost 2 bases and the V segment lost 4 bases, leaving 3 bases of the junction unmatched. Germline CDR1 and CDR2: SQVTM and ANQGSEA.

The chain combines TRBV12-3 or TRBV12-4 with TRBJ2-7; 7 bases are a match to TRBD1. V was pared by 5 bases and J by 10 bases, with 17 bases of the junction left unmatched. CDR3 length equals 15 residues. Here the CDR3 reads CASSPVPGQKLNQYF. The CDR3 region has the DNA TGTGCCAGCAGTCCGGTCCCGGGACAGAAACTGAATCAGTACTTC.

The CDR3 loop reads CSVEDLSGYTEAFF. DNA of the CDR3: TGCAGCGTTGAAGATCTCTCGGGATACACTGAAGCTTTCTTT. This chain links TRBV29-1 with TRBJ1-1; D uncertain. The CDR3 contains 14 residues. Germline V CDR1 and CDR2: SQVTM, ANQGSEA. The V end lost 0 bases, the J end lost 3 bases, and 11 bases lay between the germline ends. Variable domain in full (rest from reference TRBV29-1 and TRBJ1-1): SAVISQKPSRDICQRGTSLTIQCQVDSQVTMMFWYRQQPGQSLTLIATANQGSEATYESGFVIDKFPISRPNLTFSTLTVSNMSPEDSSIYLCSVEDLSGYTEAFFGQGTRLTVV.

This chain connects TRBV7-9 to TRBJ1-1; 7 nucleotides match TRBD1. The V gene's germline CDR1 is SEHNR and CDR2 FQNEAQ (reference sequence). V was pared by 5 bases and J by 5 bases, with 8 bases of the junction left unmatched. The CDR3 runs 14 residues. CDR3 DNA sequence: TGTGCCAGCAGCCCAGGGGGTCTGGGAACTGAAGCTTTCTTT. Translated, it gives CASSPGGLGTEAFF.

This clonotype turned up a few times. V is TRBV19 and J is TRBJ1-2; TRBD1 matches at 11 bases. The J segment lost 6 bases and the V segment lost 5 bases, leaving 8 bases of the junction unmatched. Looked up from germline, CDR1 is LNHDA and CDR2 is SQIVND (reference sequence). The CDR3 is 15 residues long. CDR3 sequence: CASSPRTGGADGYTF. CDR3 DNA sequence: TGTGCCAGTAGTCCGCGGACAGGGGGCGCGGATGGCTACACCTTC. Based on the CDR3 plus reference TRBV19 and TRBJ1-2, the full variable domain is DGGITQSPKYLFRKEGQNVTLSCEQNLNHDAMYWYRQDPGQGLRLIYYSQIVNDFQKGDIAEGYSVSREKKESFPLTVTSAQKNPTAFYLCASSPRTGGADGYTFGSGTRLTVV.

This clonotype was picked up a small number of times. This may be a read error, as it is one base from a much larger clone. The CDR3 loop is CASSLGQRSADTQYF. As DNA, the CDR3 is TGCGCCAGCAGCTTGGGACAGAGAAGCGCAGATACGCAGTATTTT. V is TRBV5-1 and J is TRBJ2-3, with a tentative D call TRBD1 (5 bases). V was clipped by 0 bases and J by 4 bases, with 12 bases between them. The CDR3 extends over 15 amino acids. CDR1 and CDR2 from the germline V gene are SGHRS and YFSETQ.

The chain is built from TRBV13 and TRBJ2-7; 8 positions agree with TRBD2. CDR3 size: 15 residues. Germline values: CDR1 PRHDT, CDR2 FYEKMQ (reference sequence). Trimming cost V 2 bases and J 2 bases; bases outside gene matches: 5. CDR3 in amino acids: CASSLYGTSTYEQYF. Here the CDR3 DNA reads TGTGCCAGCAGCTTATACGGGACTAGTACCTACGAGCAGTACTTC.